The 10 T cell receptor beta chains presented below share a single source sample, sequenced in a study of blood T cell repertoires in COVID-19. Generated by immunoSEQ multiplex PCR, the TCRdb table keeps only in-frame clones and is missing some. The profile shows 150,000 or so clones, 82% of them singletons. Sample: PBMCs or T cells enriched from blood (not recorded which). Source of these receptors: a man in his sixties who had recovered from COVID-19.

The J gene is TRBJ2-1, the V gene TRBV14; 8 bases are a match to TRBD2. With 5 bases clipped from V and 1 base from J, the junction kept 4 bases outside the gene matches. The CDR3 loop spans 15 amino acids. Germline V CDR1 and CDR2: SGHDN, FVKESK. CDR3 DNA: TGTGCCAGCAGCTCCCAGCGGGGGTCCTACAATGAGCAGTTCTTC. This codes for CASSSQRGSYNEQFF.

V and J are TRBV4-2 and TRBJ1-1; D may be TRBD1 (5 bases). The CDR3 is made up of 15 amino acids. With 1 base removed from V and 6 bases from J, the gap between germline ends came to 15 bases. Per the germline V gene, CDR1 is LGHNA and CDR2 is YNFKEQ. The CDR3 region is CASSQGGGGMPEAFF. The CDR3 DNA sequence: TGTGCCAGCAGCCAAGGGGGTGGGGGGATGCCTGAAGCTTTCTTT.

The table lists this clone with a count of one. The chain uses TRBV5-1 and TRBJ2-2; 8 bases are shared with TRBD1. This CDR3 is built from 16 residues. Trimming at V came to 3 bases and at J to 6 bases, leaving 10 bases not matched to a gene. From germline, CDR1 is SGHRS and CDR2 YFSETQ. The CDR3 DNA sequence: TGCGCCAGCAGCTGGGGGACAGGCCGTTCGTCCGGGGAGCTGTTTTTT. This sequence encodes CASSWGTGRSSGELFF.

The V gene is TRBV19, the J gene TRBJ2-7; possibly TRBD1 for D (6 bases). This CDR3 has 15 residues. V was trimmed by 3 bases and J by 2 bases, leaving 14 bases between them. Germline V gene data show CDR1 as LNHDA and CDR2 as SQIVND (reference sequence). The CDR3 DNA reads as TGTGCCAGTAGTATTGGTGGGACAAACGCCTACGAGCAGTACTTC. Residues: CASSIGGTNAYEQYF.

This chain links TRBV11-2 with TRBJ1-4; no reliable D call. V was shortened by 0 bases and J by 1 base, with 9 bases between the two germline ends. Germline CDR1 SGHAT, CDR2 FQNNGV. The CDR3 sequence is 16 residues long. The CDR3 DNA reads TGTGCCAGCAGCTTAGATCTAACCCTAACTAATGAAAAACTGTTTTTT. This gives the protein CASSLDLTLTNEKLFF.

This clone was observed once. This sequence joins TRBV14 and TRBJ2-5; TRBD2 aligns across 9 bases. The CDR3 sequence is 17 residues long. V was pared by 1 base and J by 0 bases, with 6 bases of the junction left unmatched. CDR1 is SGHDN, CDR2 FVKESK, per germline. CDR3: CASSQGTSDTYQETQYF. The CDR3 nucleotides are TGTGCCAGCAGCCAAGGGACTAGCGACACATACCAAGAGACCCAGTACTTC.

The rearrangement links TRBV4-1 to TRBJ2-2; 7 nucleotides match TRBD1. V lost 4 bases, J lost 1 base, and 3 bases stayed unmatched. The CDR3 length is 15 residues. Germline values: CDR1 MGHRA, CDR2 YSYEKL. CDR3 amino acids: CASSPRTGNTGELFF. CDR3 bases: TGCGCCAGCAGCCCCCGGACAGGGAACACCGGGGAGCTGTTTTTT.

The rearrangement joins TRBV7-2 to TRBJ1-1; perhaps TRBD1 as D (6 bases). The ends were cut back, 5 bases at V and 0 bases at J, with 10 bases in the middle. Looked up from germline, CDR1 is SGHTA and CDR2 is FQGNSA. The CDR3 is 14 residues long. The DNA of the CDR3 is TGTGCCAGCAGCCCCCAGGGGCTGAACACTGAAGCTTTCTTT. Protein sequence: CASSPQGLNTEAFF.

This CDR3 reads CASSHGAAGAYEQYF. CDR3 DNA: TGTGCCAGCAGTCACGGTGCAGCGGGAGCCTACGAGCAGTACTTC. The V and J genes are TRBV28 and TRBJ2-7; 8 bases align to TRBD2. The CDR3 consists of 15 residues. CDR1 is MDHEN and CDR2 is SYDVKM in the germline V gene. The junction had 8 bases not matched to a gene; V was cut back by 5 bases and J by 2 bases.

DNA of the CDR3: TGTGCCAGCTGCCAGGGGACGGGATATGGCTACACCTTC. Residues: CASCQGTGYGYTF. This chain links TRBV2 with TRBJ1-2, with D tentatively TRBD1 (6 bases). The germline gives CDR1 SNHLY, CDR2 FYNNEI. Trimming took off 8 bases at V and 5 bases at J, with 15 bases between the two ends. CDR3 length: 13 residues.